Given below is one TCR beta chain in context. CDR1 LNHDA and CDR2 SQIVND come from the germline V gene (reference sequence). The V gene lost 3 bases and the J gene lost 3 bases, with 9 bases spanning the gap. The CDR3 sequence is 14 residues long. The data are from a study of blood T cell repertoires in COVID-19. Study at large: Samples of COVID-19 (acute and convalescent) were obtained from the United States, Italy and Spain. T cells, B-cell-depleted T cells, or PBMCs supplied cDNA or gDNA.

Original methodology: The authors estimated nucleated cell counts from reference gene primer amplification. Sequenced by immunoSEQ multiplex PCR; TCRdb stores in-frame clones only, minus some. From that table come the V and J calls and clone size; the DNA was used to work out D and trimming. Here the sample spans about 260,000 clones, roughly 86% being singletons. The TCR comes from a man younger than 35 with active or convalescent COVID-19. Sequenced input: peripheral blood. This sequence joins TRBV19 and TRBJ1-3; D call uncertain. CDR3 coding DNA: TGTGCCAGTAGTATCACACGGGATGGAAACACCATATATTTT. As protein: CASSITRDGNTIYF.